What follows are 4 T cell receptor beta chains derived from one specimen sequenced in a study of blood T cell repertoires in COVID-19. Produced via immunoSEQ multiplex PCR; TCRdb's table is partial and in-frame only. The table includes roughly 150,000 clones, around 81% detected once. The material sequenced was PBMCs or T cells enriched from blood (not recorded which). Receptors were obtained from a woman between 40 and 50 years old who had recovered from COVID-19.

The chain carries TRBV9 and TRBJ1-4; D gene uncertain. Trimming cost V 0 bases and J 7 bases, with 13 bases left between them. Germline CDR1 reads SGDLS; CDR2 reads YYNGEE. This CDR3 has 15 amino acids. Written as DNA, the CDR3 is TGTGCCAGCAGCGTAGGGCGTGGGGAGAGTGAAAAACTGTTTTTT. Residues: CASSVGRGESEKLFF.

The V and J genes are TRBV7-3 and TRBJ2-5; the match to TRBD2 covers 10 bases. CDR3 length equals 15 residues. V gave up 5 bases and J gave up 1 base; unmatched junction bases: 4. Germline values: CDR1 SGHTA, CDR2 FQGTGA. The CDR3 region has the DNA TGTGCCAGCAGCCGTACTAGCGGGACCCAAGAGACCCAGTACTTC. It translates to CASSRTSGTQETQYF.

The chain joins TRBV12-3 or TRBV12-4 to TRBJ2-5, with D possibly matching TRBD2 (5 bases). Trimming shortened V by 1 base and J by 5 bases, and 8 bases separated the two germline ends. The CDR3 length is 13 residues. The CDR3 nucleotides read TGTGCCAGCAGTTTAGTACAGCGGGAGACCCAGTACTTC. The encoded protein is CASSLVQRETQYF.

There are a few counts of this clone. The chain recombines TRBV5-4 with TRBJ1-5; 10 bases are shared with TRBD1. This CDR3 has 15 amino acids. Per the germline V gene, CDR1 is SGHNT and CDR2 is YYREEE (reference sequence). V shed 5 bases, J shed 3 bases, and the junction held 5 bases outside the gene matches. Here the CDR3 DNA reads TGTGCCAGCAGTATAGGGACAGGGGTCAATCAGCCCCAGCATTTT. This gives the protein CASSIGTGVNQPQHF.